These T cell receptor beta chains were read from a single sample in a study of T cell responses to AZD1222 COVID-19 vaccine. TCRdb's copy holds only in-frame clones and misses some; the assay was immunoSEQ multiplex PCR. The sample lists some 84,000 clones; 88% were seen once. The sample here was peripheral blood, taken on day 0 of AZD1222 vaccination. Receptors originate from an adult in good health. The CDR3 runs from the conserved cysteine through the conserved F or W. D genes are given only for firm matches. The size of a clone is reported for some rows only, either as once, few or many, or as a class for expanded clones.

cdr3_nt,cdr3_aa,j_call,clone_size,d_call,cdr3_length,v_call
TGTGCCAGCAGCTCGACAGTGAACACTGAAGCTTTCTTT,CASSSTVNTEAFF,TRBJ1-1,NA,NA,13,TRBV2
TGTGCCACCAGTGATCCAACCGGGACTAGCGGCCCGTTCGGTGAGCAGTTCTTC,CATSDPTGTSGPFGEQFF,TRBJ2-1,few,TRBD2,18,TRBV24-1
TGTGCCAGCAGTGAAGGGGTGTGGGAGACCCAGTACTTC,CASSEGVWETQYF,TRBJ2-5,NA,NA,13,TRBV2
TGTGCCAGCAGCTTTCGTCGGGACAGCGCCCTGGATACGCAGTATTTT,CASSFRRDSALDTQYF,TRBJ2-3,NA,TRBD1,16,TRBV7-3
TGTGCCAGCAGCGTAGCAGGGAGCGCGGAGACCCAGTACTTC,CASSVAGSAETQYF,TRBJ2-5,NA,NA,14,TRBV9
TGTGCCAGCAGTTCGACAGGCTCATGGAACTATGGCTACACCTTC,CASSSTGSWNYGYTF,TRBJ1-2,NA,NA,15,TRBV28
TGTGCCAGCAGTGAGACAGGGAATTATTCCTACGAGCAGTACTTC,CASSETGNYSYEQYF,TRBJ2-7,few,TRBD1,15,TRBV2
TGTGCCAGCAAACTGGACAGGGGATTAGGCTATGGCTACACCTTC,CASKLDRGLGYGYTF,TRBJ1-2,NA,TRBD1,15,TRBV5-4
TGCGCCAGCAGACAGGGGACCAACACCGGGGAGCTGTTTTTT,CASRQGTNTGELFF,TRBJ2-2,once,TRBD1,14,TRBV10-1
TGTGCCAGCAGGGGGGCATATGGCTACACCTTC,CASRGAYGYTF,TRBJ1-2,NA,NA,11,TRBV6-5
TGTGCCAGCAGCCGTACCGGGGGCGCTCTCACCTTC,CASSRTGGALTF,TRBJ1-2,NA,NA,12,TRBV3-1/TRBV3-2
TGTGCCAGCGGAGTGTTGGGGACTAGGAGCACAGATACGCAGTATTTT,CASGVLGTRSTDTQYF,TRBJ2-3,NA,TRBD2,16,TRBV2
TGTGCCAGCAGGGTCTCTGGGGCCAACGTCCTGACTTTC,CASRVSGANVLTF,TRBJ2-6,NA,NA,13,TRBV6-5
TGTGCCAGCAGTTTAGCGGGGTCGGGGACAGGGGGGCATGGCTACACCTTC,CASSLAGSGTGGHGYTF,TRBJ1-2,NA,TRBD1,17,TRBV28
TGTGCCACCAGCAGAGATGCTCGGCAGGGTAGTGGAAACACCATATATTTT,CATSRDARQGSGNTIYF,TRBJ1-3,NA,NA,17,TRBV15
TGTGCCAGCAGTGGCGGAGTTCAGCCCCAGCATTTT,CASSGGVQPQHF,TRBJ1-5,NA,NA,12,TRBV2
TGTGCCAGCAGTGAAGTCGGGGGGAATTATGGCTACACCTTC,CASSEVGGNYGYTF,TRBJ1-2,NA,NA,14,TRBV6-1
TGTGCCACCAGTGTGGAAGTAACCGGGGAGCTGTTTTTT,CATSVEVTGELFF,TRBJ2-2,NA,NA,13,TRBV24-1
TGTGCCAGTAGCCGGGGCGGGCTCATGAACACTGAAGCTTTCTTT,CASSRGGLMNTEAFF,TRBJ1-1,NA,NA,15,TRBV19
TGTGCCAGCAGCTTCCGGGACGCTGGAAACACCATATATTTT,CASSFRDAGNTIYF,TRBJ1-3,NA,NA,14,TRBV9
TGTGCCAGCAGCCAAGATAGGAGTAAGGGCACAGATACGCAGTATTTT,CASSQDRSKGTDTQYF,TRBJ2-3,NA,NA,16,TRBV3-1/TRBV3-2
TGTGCCAGCAGTGTCGACAGATATGGCTACACCTTC,CASSVDRYGYTF,TRBJ1-2,NA,NA,12,TRBV12-3/TRBV12-4
TGTGCCACCAGTGGCTTAGCGGGAGCCTCCTACAATGAGCAGTTCTTC,CATSGLAGASYNEQFF,TRBJ2-1,NA,TRBD2,16,TRBV24-1
TGTGCCAGCAGTTTACTTGGAGGCACTGAAGCTTTCTTT,CASSLLGGTEAFF,TRBJ1-1,NA,NA,13,TRBV12-3/TRBV12-4
TGTGCCAGCAGCTTGCAGGGGGTACATACGCAGTATTTT,CASSLQGVHTQYF,TRBJ2-3,NA,TRBD1,13,TRBV5-6
TGTGCCAGCAGTTTACAGCTACCCTACGAGCAGTACTTC,CASSLQLPYEQYF,TRBJ2-7,NA,NA,13,TRBV28
TGTGCCAGCAGTTACCTACAGGAAGCTTTCTTT,CASSYLQEAFF,TRBJ1-1,NA,NA,11,TRBV6-5
TGTGCCAGCAGCCGGGACACGCAACCCCCCCAGCATTTT,CASSRDTQPPQHF,TRBJ1-5,NA,NA,13,TRBV7-9
TGTGCTAGCAGCCTAAATGGGTTTTCGGATACGCAGTATTTT,CASSLNGFSDTQYF,TRBJ2-3,NA,NA,14,TRBV7-7